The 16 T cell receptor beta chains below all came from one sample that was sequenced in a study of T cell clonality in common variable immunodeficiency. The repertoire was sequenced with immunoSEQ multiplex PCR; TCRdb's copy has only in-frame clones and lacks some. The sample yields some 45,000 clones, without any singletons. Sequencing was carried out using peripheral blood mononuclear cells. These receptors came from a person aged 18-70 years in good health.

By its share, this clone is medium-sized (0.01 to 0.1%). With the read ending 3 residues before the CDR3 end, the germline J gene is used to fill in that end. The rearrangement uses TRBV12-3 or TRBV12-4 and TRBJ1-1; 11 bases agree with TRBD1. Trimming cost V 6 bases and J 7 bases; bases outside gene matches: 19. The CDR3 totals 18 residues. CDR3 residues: CASRARRDRGTSHFEAFF. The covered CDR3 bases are TGTGCCAGCAGGGCCCGCCGGGACAGGGGGACCTCTCACTTTGAA.

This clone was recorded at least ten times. The CDR3 reads CASSLGYYLTDTQYF. The DNA read from the CDR3 is TGTGCCAGCAGTTTAGGTTACTACCTCACAGATACG. The rearrangement uses TRBV27 and TRBJ2-3; D unclear. The read stops 3 residues short of the end of the CDR3; the missing end is completed from the germline J gene. V lost 2 bases, J lost 2 bases, and 11 bases lay in between. Germline loops: CDR1 MNHEY, CDR2 SMNVEV (reference sequence). CDR3 length: 15 residues.

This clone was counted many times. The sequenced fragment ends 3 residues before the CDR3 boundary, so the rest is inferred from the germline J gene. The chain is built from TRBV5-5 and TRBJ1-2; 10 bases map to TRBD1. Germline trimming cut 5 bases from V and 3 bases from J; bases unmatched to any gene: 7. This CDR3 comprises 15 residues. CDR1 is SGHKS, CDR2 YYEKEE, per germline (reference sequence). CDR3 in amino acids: CASSSTGGGYYGYTF. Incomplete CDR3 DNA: TGTGCCAGCAGTTCGACAGGGGGCGGGTACTATGGC. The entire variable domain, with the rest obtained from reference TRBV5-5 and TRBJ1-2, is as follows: DAGVTQSPTHLIKTRGQQVTLRCSPISGHKSVSWYQQVLGQGPQFIFQYYEKEERGRGNFPDRFSARQFPNYSSELNVNALLLGDSALYLCASSSTGGGYYGYTFGSGTRLTVV.

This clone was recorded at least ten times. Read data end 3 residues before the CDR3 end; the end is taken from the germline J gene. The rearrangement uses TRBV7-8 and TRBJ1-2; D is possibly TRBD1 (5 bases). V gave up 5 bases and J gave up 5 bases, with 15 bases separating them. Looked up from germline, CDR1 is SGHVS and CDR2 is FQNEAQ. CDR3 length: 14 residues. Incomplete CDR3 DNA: TGTGCCAGCAGCCAATCCTCTGAGGGGTATGGC. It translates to CASSQSSEGYG. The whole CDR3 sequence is CASSQSSEGYGYTF. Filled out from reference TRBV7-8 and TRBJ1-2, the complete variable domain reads GAGVSQSPRYKVAKRGQDVALRCDPISGHVSLFWYQQALGQGPEFLTYFQNEAQLDKSGLPSDRFFAERPEGSVSTLKIQRTQQEDSAVYLCASSQSSEGYGYTFGSGTRLTVV.

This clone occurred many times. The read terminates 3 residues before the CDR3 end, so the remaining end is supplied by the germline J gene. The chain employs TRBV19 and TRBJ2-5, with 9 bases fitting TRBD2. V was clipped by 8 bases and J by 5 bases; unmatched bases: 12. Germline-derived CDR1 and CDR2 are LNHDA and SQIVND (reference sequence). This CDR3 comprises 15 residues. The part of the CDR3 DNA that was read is TGTGCCAGTTGCGCGGGGGGGATGGGAGGCGAGACC. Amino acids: CASCAGGMGGET. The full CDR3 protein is CASCAGGMGGETQYF.

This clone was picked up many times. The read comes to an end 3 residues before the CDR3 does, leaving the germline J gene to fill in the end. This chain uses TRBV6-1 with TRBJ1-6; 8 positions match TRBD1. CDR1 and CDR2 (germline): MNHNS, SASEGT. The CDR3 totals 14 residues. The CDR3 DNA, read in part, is TGTGCCAGCAGTGAAGACAGGGGGTATCGTCCC. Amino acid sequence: CASSEDRGYRP. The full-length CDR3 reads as CASSEDRGYRPLHF.

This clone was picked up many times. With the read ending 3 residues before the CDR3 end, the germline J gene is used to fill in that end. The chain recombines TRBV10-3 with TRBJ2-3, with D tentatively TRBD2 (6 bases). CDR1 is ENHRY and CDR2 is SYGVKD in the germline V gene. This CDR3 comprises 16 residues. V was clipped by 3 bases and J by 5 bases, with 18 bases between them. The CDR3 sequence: CAISDPGAGRGDTQYF. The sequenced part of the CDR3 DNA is TGTGCCATCAGTGACCCCGGTGCGGGGCGGGGAGATACG.

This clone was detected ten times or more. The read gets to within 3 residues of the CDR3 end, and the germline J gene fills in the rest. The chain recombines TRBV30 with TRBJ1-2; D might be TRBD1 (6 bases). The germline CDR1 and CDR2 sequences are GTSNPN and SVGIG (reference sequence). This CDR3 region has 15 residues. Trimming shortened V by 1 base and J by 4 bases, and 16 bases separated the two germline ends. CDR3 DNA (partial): TGTGCCTGGAGTGCAGTTGCCCAGGGGCCCTATGGC. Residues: CAWSAVAQGPYG. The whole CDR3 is CAWSAVAQGPYGYTF.

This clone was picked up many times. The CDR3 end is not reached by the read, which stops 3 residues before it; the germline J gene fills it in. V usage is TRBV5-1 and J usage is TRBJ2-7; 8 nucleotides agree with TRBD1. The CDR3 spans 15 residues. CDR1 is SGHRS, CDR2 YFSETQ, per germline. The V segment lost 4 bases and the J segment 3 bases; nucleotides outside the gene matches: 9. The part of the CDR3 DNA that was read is TGCGCCAGCAGCCCAAGACAGGGGCCACTCTACGAG. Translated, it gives CASSPRQGPLYE. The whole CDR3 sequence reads CASSPRQGPLYEQYF.

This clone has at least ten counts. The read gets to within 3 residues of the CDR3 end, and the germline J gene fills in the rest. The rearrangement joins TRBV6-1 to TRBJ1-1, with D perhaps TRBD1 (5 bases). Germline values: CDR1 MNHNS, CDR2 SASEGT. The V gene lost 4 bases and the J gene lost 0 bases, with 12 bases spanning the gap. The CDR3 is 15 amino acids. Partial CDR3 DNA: TGTGCCAGCAGTGTGAGTTTGACAGTGAACACTGAA. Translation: CASSVSLTVNTE. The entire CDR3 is CASSVSLTVNTEAFF.

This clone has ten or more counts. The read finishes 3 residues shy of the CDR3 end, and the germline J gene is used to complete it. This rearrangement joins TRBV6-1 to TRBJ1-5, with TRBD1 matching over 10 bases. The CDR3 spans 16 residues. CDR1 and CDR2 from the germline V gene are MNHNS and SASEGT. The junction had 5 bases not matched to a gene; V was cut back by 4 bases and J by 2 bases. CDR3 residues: CASSGGQGWGNQPQHF. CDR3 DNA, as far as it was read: TGTGCCAGCAGTGGGGGACAGGGGTGGGGCAATCAGCCC.

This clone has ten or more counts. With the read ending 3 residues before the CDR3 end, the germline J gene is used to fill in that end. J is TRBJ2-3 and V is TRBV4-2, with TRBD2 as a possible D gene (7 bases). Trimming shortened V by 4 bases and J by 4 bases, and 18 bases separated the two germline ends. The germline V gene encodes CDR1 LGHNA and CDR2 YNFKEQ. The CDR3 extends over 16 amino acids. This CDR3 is CASSPSVGGAADTQYF. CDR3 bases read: TGTGCCAGCAGCCCTAGCGTAGGGGGGGCTGCAGATACG.

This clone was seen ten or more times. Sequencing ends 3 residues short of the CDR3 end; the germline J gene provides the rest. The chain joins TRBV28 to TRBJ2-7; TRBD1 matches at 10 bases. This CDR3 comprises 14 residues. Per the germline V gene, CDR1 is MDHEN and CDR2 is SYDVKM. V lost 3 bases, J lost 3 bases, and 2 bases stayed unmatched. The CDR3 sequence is CASSLDRGGYEQYF. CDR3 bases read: TGTGCCAGCAGTTTGGACAGGGGGGGCTACGAG.

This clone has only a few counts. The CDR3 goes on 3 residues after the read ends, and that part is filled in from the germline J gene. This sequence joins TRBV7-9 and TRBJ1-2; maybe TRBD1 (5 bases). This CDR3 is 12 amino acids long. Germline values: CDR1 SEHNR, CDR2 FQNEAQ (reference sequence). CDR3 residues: CASSLVPGLYTF. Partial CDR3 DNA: TGTGCCAGCAGCTTAGTACCGGGACTC.

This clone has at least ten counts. CDR3 bases read: TGTGCCAGCAGCCGAGGACAGAATCAGCCC. Protein product: CASSRGQNQP. The entire CDR3 protein reads CASSRGQNQPQHF. The chain recombines TRBV7-2 with TRBJ1-5, with D possibly matching TRBD1 (6 bases). The read terminates 3 residues before the CDR3 end, so the remaining end is supplied by the germline J gene. Trimming removed 5 bases at V and 4 bases at J, with 9 bases between. The CDR3 has 13 amino acids. Germline V gene sequence: CDR1 SGHTA, CDR2 FQGNSA.

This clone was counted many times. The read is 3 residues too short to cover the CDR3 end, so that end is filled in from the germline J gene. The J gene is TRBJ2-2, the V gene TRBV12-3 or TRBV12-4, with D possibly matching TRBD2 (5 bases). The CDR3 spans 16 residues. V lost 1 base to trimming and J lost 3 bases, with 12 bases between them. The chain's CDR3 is CASSLVLLGYTGELFF. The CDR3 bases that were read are TGTGCCAGCAGTTTAGTTCTACTAGGATACACCGGGGAG.